The next 9 T cell receptor beta chains were all read from a single sample in a study of cytomegalovirus exposure and HLA in healthy donors. Vbeta (60) and Jbeta (13) primers were used in the PCR. Generated by immunoSEQ multiplex PCR, the TCRdb table keeps only in-frame clones and is missing some. The data show 120,000 or so clones, with about 80% seen just once and roughly 9% held by the top ten. Sample: PBMCs. Source of these receptors: a woman in her forties or fifties in good health and CMV-seropositive.

The V gene is TRBV19, the J gene TRBJ2-6; TRBD1 matches at 7 bases. Per the germline V gene, CDR1 is LNHDA and CDR2 is SQIVND (reference sequence). The V and J ends lost 2 bases and 2 bases, in that order; junction bases with no gene match: 0. CDR3 length: 15 amino acids. Written as DNA, the CDR3 is TGTGCCAGTAGTATACAGGGGGCTGGGGCCAACGTCCTGACTTTC. Residues: CASSIQGAGANVLTF. Filled out from reference TRBV19 and TRBJ2-6, the complete variable domain reads DGGITQSPKYLFRKEGQNVTLSCEQNLNHDAMYWYRQDPGQGLRLIYYSQIVNDFQKGDIAEGYSVSREKKESFPLTVTSAQKNPTAFYLCASSIQGAGANVLTFGAGSRLTVL.

The count of this clone is one. The chain has TRBV23-1 and TRBJ2-5; the match to TRBD1 covers 11 bases. TRBV23-1 is placed among ORFs of uncertain function. With 6 bases clipped from V and 4 bases from J, the junction kept 13 bases outside the gene matches. CDR3 length: 17 residues. The CDR3 DNA reads TGCGCCAGCAGCCCAAGGGGGACAGGGGGTAGCGCAGAGACCCAGTACTTC. As protein: CASSPRGTGGSAETQYF.

This clone was found once. The V gene is TRBV9, the J gene TRBJ2-2; TRBD2 is a possible D gene (6 bases). Trimming left V 4 bases short and J 3 bases short, with 10 bases between. The length of the CDR3 is 14 residues. Germline CDR1 and CDR2: SGDLS and YYNGEE. The CDR3 nucleotides are TGTGCCAGCAGCCTCTGGGGGGACACCGGGGAGCTGTTTTTT. Its protein is CASSLWGDTGELFF.

V and J are TRBV4-2 and TRBJ1-5; tentative D call: TRBD1 (5 bases). Trimming took off 4 bases at V and 0 bases at J, with 10 bases between the two ends. The CDR3 runs 15 residues. The germline V gene has CDR1 LGHNA and CDR2 YNFKEQ. CDR3 sequence: CASSPRQNSNQPQHF. The CDR3 bases are TGTGCCAGCAGCCCCCGACAGAATAGCAATCAGCCCCAGCATTTT.

The genes are TRBV15 and TRBJ2-5; 10 nucleotides match TRBD1. The CDR3 extends over 19 amino acids. Germline values: CDR1 LNHNV, CDR2 YYDKDF (reference sequence). Trimming cost V 2 bases and J 7 bases; bases outside gene matches: 19. CDR3 sequence reads: CATSRYGTGAREAIVTQYF. The CDR3 nucleotides are TGTGCCACCAGCAGATACGGGACAGGGGCCAGGGAAGCGATCGTGACCCAGTACTTC. Together with reference TRBV15 and TRBJ2-5, the CDR3 gives the full variable domain: DAMVIQNPRYQVTQFGKPVTLSCSQTLNHNVMYWYQQKSSQAPKLLFHYYDKDFNNEADTPDNFQSRRPNTSFCFLDIRSPGLGDTAMYLCATSRYGTGAREAIVTQYFGPGTRLLVL.

The gene calls are TRBV4-2 and TRBJ2-7, with a tentative D call TRBD2 (6 bases). V lost 1 base to trimming and J lost 5 bases, with 6 bases between them. This CDR3 comprises 12 residues. CDR1 is LGHNA, CDR2 YNFKEQ, per germline. The CDR3 nucleotides are TGTGCCAGCAGCCAAGGGGGGGACGAGCAGTACTTC. This gives the protein CASSQGGDEQYF.

This chain uses TRBV5-4 with TRBJ2-3; 11 bases match TRBD2. The CDR3 consists of 16 residues. V trimming: 1 base; J trimming: 5 bases; junction bases outside the gene matches: 6. Germline CDR1 reads SGHNT; CDR2 reads YYREEE (reference sequence). CDR3 loop: CASSLRLAGGGDTQYF. The CDR3 bases are TGTGCCAGCAGCTTGCGGCTAGCGGGGGGAGGAGATACGCAGTATTTT.

This sequence joins TRBV9 and TRBJ2-7; 10 positions agree with TRBD2. V was pared by 2 bases and J by 6 bases, with 8 bases of the junction left unmatched. Germline V gene lookup returns CDR1 SGDLS and CDR2 YYNGEE. This CDR3 comprises 15 residues. CDR3: CASSVSGLAATEQYF. CDR3 sequence (DNA): TGTGCCAGCAGCGTGAGCGGACTAGCGGCGACCGAGCAGTACTTC.

The J gene is TRBJ2-7, the V gene TRBV18; 8 bases are shared with TRBD2. CDR1 and CDR2 (germline): KGHSH, LQKENI. The CDR3 loop spans 14 amino acids. Trimming at V came to 2 bases and at J to 3 bases, leaving 3 bases not matched to a gene. CDR3 DNA sequence: TGTGCCAGCTCACCAACCGGGACTAGCTACGAGCAGTACTTC. It yields the protein CASSPTGTSYEQYF. Full variable domain (remainder filled in from reference TRBV18 and TRBJ2-7): NAGVMQNPRHLVRRRGQEARLRCSPMKGHSHVYWYRQLPEEGLKFMVYLQKENIIDESGMPKERFSAEFPKEGPSILRIQQVVRGDSAAYFCASSPTGTSYEQYFGPGTRLTVT.